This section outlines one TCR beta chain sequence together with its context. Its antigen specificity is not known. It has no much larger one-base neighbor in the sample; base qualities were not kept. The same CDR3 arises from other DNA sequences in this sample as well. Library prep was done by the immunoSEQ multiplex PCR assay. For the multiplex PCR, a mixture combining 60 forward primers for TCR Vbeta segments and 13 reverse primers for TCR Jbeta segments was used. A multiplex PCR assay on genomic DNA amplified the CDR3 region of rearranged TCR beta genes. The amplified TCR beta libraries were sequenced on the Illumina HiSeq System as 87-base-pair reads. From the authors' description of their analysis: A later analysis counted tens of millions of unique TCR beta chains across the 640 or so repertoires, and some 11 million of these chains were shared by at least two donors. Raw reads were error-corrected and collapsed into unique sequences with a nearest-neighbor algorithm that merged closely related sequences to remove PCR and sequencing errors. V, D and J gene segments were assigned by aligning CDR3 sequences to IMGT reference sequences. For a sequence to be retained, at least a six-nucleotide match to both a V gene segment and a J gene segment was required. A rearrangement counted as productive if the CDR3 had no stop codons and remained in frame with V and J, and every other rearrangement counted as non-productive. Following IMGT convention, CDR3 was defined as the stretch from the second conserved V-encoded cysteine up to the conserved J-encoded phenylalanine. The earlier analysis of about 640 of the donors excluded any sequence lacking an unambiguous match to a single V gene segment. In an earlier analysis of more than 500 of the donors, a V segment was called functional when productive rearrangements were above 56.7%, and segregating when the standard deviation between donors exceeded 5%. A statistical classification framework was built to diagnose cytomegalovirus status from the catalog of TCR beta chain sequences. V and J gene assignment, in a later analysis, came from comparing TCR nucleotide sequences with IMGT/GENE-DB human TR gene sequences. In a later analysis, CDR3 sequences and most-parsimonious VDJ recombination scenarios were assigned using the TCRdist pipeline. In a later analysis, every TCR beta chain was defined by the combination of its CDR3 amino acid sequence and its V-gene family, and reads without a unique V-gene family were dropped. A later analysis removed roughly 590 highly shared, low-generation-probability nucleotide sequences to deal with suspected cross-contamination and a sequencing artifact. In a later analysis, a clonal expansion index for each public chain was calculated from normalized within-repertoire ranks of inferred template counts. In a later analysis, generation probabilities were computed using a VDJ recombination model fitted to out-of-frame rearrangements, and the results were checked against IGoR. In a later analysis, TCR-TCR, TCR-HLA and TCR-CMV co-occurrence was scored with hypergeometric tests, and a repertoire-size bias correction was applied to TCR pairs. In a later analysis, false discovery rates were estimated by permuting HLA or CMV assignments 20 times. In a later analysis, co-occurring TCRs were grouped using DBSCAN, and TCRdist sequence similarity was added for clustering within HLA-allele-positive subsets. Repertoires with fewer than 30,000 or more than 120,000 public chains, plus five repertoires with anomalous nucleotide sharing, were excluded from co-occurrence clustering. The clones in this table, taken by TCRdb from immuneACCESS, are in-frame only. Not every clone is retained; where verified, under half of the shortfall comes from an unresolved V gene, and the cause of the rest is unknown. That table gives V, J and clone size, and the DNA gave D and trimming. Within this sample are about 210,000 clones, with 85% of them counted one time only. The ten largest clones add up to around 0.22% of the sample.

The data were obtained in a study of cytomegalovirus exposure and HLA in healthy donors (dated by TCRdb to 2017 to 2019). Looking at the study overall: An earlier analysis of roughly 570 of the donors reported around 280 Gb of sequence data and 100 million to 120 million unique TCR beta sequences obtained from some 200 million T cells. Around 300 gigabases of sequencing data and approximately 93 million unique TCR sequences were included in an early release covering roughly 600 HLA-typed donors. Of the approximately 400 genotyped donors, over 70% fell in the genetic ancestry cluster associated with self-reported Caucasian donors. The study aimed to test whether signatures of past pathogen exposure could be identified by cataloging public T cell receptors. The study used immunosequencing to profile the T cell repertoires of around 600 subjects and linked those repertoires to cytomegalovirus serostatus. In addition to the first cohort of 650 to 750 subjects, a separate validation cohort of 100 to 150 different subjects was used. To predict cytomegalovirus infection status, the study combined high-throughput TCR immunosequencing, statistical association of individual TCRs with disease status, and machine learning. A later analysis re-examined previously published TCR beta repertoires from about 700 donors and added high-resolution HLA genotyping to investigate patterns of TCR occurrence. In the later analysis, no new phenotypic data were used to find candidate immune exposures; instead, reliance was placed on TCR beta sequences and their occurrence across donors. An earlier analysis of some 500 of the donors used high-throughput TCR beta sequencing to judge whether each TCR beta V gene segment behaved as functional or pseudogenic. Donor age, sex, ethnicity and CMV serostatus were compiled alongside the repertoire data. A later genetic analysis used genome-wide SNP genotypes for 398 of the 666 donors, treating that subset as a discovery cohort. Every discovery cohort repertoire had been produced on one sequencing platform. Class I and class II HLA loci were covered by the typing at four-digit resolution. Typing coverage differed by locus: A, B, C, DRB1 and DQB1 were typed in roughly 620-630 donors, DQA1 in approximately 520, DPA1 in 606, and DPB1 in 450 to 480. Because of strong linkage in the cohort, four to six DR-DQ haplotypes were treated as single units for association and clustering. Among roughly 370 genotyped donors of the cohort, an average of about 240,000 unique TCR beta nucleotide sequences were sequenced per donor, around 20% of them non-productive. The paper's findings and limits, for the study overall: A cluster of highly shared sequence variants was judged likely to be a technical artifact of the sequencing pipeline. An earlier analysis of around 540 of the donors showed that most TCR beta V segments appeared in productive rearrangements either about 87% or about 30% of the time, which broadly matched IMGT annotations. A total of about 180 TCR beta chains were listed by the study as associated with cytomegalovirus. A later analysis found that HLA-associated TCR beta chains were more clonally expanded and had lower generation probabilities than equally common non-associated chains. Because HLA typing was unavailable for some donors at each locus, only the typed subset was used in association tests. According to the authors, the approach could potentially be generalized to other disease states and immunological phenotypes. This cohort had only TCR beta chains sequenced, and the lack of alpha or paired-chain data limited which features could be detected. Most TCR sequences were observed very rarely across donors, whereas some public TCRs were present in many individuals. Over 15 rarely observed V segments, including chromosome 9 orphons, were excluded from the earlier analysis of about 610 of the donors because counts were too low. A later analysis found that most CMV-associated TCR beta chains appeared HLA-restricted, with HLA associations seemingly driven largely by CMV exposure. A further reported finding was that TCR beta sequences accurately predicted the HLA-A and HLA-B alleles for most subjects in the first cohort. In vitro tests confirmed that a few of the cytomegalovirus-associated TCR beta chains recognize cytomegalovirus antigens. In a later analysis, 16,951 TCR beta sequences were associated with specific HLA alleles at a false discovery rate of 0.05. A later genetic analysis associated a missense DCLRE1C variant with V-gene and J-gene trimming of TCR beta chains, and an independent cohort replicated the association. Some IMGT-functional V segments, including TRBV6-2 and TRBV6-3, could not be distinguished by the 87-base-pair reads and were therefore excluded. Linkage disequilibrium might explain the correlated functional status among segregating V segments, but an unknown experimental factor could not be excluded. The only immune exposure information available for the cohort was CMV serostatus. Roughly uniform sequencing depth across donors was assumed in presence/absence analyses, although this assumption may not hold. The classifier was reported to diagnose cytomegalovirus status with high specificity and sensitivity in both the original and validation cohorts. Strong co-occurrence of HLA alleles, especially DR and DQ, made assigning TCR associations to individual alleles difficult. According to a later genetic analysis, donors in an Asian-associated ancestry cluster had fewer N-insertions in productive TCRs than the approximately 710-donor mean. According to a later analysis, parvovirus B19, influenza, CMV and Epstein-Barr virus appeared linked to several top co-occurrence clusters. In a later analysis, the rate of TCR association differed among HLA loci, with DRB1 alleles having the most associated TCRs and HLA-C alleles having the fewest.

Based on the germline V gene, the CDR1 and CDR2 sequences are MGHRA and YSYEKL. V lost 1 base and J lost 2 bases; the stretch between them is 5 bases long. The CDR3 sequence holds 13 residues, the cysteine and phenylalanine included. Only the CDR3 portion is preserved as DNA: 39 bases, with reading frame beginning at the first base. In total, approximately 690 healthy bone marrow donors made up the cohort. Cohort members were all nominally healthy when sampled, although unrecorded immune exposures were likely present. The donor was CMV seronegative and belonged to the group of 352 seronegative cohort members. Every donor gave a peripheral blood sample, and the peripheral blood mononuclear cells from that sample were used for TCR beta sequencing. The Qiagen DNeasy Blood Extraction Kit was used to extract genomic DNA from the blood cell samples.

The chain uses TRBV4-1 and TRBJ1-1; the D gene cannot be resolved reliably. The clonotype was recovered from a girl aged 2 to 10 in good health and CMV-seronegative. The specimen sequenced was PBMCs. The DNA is TGCGCCAGCAGCCAAGTTTCAAACACTGAAGCTTTCTTT. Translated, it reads CASSQVSNTEAFF.